The source of this T cell receptor (beta chain) is a study of graft-versus-host responses after intestinal transplantation. The wider study: Every recipient underwent anti-thymocyte globulin induction, then tacrolimus and steroids for three to four years.

Assay used: immunoSEQ multiplex PCR; TCRdb lists only in-frame clones, some missing. The sample includes 9,800 or so clones, about four fifths of them seen just once. Processing released intraepithelial and lamina propria lymphocytes from the graft tissue. The V gene's germline CDR1 is SGHNT and CDR2 YYREEE (reference sequence). Trimming removed 0 bases at V and 6 bases at J, with 18 bases between. There are 16 residues in the CDR3. In this sample, this clone turned up a few times. Antigen unknown. Whole-study findings and limits: The highest levels of circulating GvH clones went along with early declines in HvG clones after transplant.

This chain links TRBV5-4 with TRBJ2-5; TRBD1 is a possible D gene (6 bases). This clonotype was obtained from a human patient who received an intestinal transplant, so some T cells may come from the graft donor. The source material was ileum tissue, sampled roughly 74 weeks after intestinal transplant. The DNA of the CDR3 is TGTGCCAGCAGCTTGGAGGGCAGGGGTGCGGTAAAGACCCAGTACTTC. Translation: CASSLEGRGAVKTQYF.